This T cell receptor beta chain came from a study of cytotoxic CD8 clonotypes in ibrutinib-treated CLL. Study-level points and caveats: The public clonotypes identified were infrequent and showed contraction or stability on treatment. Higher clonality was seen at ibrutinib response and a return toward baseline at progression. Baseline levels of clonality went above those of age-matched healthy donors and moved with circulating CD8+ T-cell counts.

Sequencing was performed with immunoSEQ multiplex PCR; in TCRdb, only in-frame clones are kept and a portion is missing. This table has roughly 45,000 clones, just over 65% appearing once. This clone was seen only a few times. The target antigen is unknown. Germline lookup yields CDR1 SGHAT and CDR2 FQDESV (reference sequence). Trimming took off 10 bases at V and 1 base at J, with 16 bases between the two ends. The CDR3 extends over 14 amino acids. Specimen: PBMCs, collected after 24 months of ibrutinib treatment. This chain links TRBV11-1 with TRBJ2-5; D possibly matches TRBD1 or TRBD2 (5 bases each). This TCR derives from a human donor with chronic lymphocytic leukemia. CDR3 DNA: TGTGCCAATTGGGGGTGTGGGTCCCAAGAGACCCAGTACTTC. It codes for CANWGCGSQETQYF. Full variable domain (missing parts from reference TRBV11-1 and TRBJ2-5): EAEVAQSPRYKITEKSQAVAFWCDPISGHATLYWYRQILGQGPELLVQFQDESVVDDSQLPKDRFSAERLKGVDSTLKIQPAELGDSAMYLCANWGCGSQETQYFGPGTRLLVL.